What follows are 20 T cell receptor beta chains derived from one specimen sequenced in a study of blood T cells in healthy people across ages. A second PCR, run for about 7 to 11 cycles, used a sample-barcoded 5' primer plus a J-beta primer mix. TCRdb reprocessed the 5' RACE reads with MiXCR, giving one entry per CDR3 protein. The sample contains approximately 880,000 distinct CDR3 sequences, around 48% of which appear only once. Sequenced: blood. The receptor set was obtained from a man younger than 45 in good health.

The chain uses TRBV5-1 and TRBJ2-4; D ambiguous. The germline V gene has CDR1 SGHRS and CDR2 YFSETQ. Between the trimmed V and J ends, which lost 4 bases and 5 bases, there was a span of 16 bases. This CDR3 has 15 amino acids. Written as DNA, the CDR3 is TGCGCCAGCAGCCGTTCGGTAGATTTACAAAACATTCAGTACTTC. Translated: CASSRSVDLQNIQYF.

CDR3 protein: CASRSAERTSDQFTQYF. CDR3 coding DNA: TGTGCCAGCAGGAGTGCCGAGCGGACTAGCGATCAGTTTACGCAGTATTTT. The rearrangement links TRBV7-9 to TRBJ2-3; TRBD2 agrees at 9 bases. The CDR3 extends over 17 amino acids. Germline values: CDR1 SEHNR, CDR2 FQNEAQ (reference sequence). The ends lost 6 bases at V and 8 bases at J; junction bases unmatched: 18.

The rearrangement joins TRBV11-2 to TRBJ2-6; maybe TRBD1 (5 bases). The ends were cut back, 2 bases at V and 0 bases at J, with 17 bases in the middle. The length of the CDR3 is 19 residues. Germline-derived CDR1 and CDR2 are SGHAT and FQNNGV. As DNA, the CDR3 is TGTGCCAGCAGCTTAAGGATCAGGGCCATGAGCTCTGGGGCCAACGTCCTGACTTTC. Translated, it gives CASSLRIRAMSSGANVLTF.

The chain is built from TRBV7-3 and TRBJ2-3; 7 bases agree with TRBD1. This CDR3 is 16 amino acids long. In germline, CDR1 is SGHTA, CDR2 FQGTGA. Trimming took 5 bases from V and 1 from J; bases not matched to a gene: 9. CDR3 protein: CASSRKVGQGTDTQYF. DNA for the CDR3: TGTGCCAGCAGCCGCAAGGTTGGACAGGGCACAGATACGCAGTATTTT. Full variable domain (outside the CDR3, taken from reference TRBV7-3 and TRBJ2-3): GAGVSQTPSNKVTEKGKYVELRCDPISGHTALYWYRQSLGQGPEFLIYFQGTGAADDSGLPNDRFFAVRPEGSVSTLKIQRTERGDSAVYLCASSRKVGQGTDTQYFGPGTRLTVL.

The rearrangement joins TRBV24-1 to TRBJ2-7; no reliable D call. The germline V gene has CDR1 KGHDR and CDR2 SFDVKD. CDR3 length: 15 amino acids. Trimming removed 3 bases at V and 2 bases at J, with 13 bases between. The CDR3 bases are TGTGCCACCAGTGATCGACATTCAGAAACCTACGAGCAGTACTTC. Its protein product is CATSDRHSETYEQYF.

V usage is TRBV4-2 and J usage is TRBJ1-6; 8 bases are shared with TRBD1. The CDR3 loop spans 17 amino acids. CDR1 LGHNA and CDR2 YNFKEQ come from the germline V gene. The trim removed 0 bases at V and 10 bases at J, leaving 11 bases unmatched. The CDR3, as DNA: TGTGCCAGCAGCCAAGAGAGACAGGACAGGGTCGGATCACCCCTCCACTTT. Translating it yields CASSQERQDRVGSPLHF.

The chain joins TRBV4-1 to TRBJ1-2; 8 bases line up with TRBD1. The V segment lost 0 bases and the J segment 8 bases; nucleotides outside the gene matches: 11. This CDR3 has 16 residues. Germline V gene lookup returns CDR1 MGHRA and CDR2 YSYEKL. The chain's CDR3 is CASSQDRAGGNQGYTF. CDR3 in DNA: TGCGCCAGCAGCCAAGATAGGGCAGGGGGCAATCAAGGCTACACCTTC.

In this sample, this clonotype turned up a few times. This rearrangement joins TRBV16 to TRBJ1-5; D uncertain. This CDR3 spans 15 amino acids. Trimming took off 3 bases at V and 1 base at J, with 10 bases between the two ends. Germline assignment: CDR1 KGHSY and CDR2 FQNENV. CDR3 in amino acids: CASSHGVGSNQPQHF. The CDR3 coding sequence is TGTGCCAGCAGCCACGGAGTTGGAAGCAATCAGCCCCAGCATTTT.

The V and J genes are TRBV9 and TRBJ2-2; D possibly corresponds to TRBD1 (5 bases). V lost 0 bases to trimming and J lost 6 bases, with 9 bases between them. This CDR3 has 14 amino acids. CDR1 is SGDLS, CDR2 YYNGEE, per germline. DNA of the CDR3: TGTGCCAGCAGCGTAGTAGGGGTTGCCGGGGAGCTGTTTTTT. Protein sequence: CASSVVGVAGELFF.

This rearrangement joins TRBV28 to TRBJ1-1; TRBD1 matches 7 bases. Germline V lookup: CDR1 MDHEN, CDR2 SYDVKM. This CDR3 has 14 residues. Trimming at V came to 8 bases and at J to 1 base, leaving 7 bases not matched to a gene. Written as DNA, the CDR3 is TGTGCCAGCCGCCGTCGACAGGGGAACACTGAAGCTTTCTTT. Translated, it gives CASRRRQGNTEAFF.

This chain joins TRBV28 and TRBJ2-7; 8 nucleotides agree with TRBD1. In germline, CDR1 is MDHEN, CDR2 SYDVKM. J lost 6 bases, V lost 10 bases, and 11 bases had no gene match. The CDR3 is 13 amino acids. The DNA for the CDR3 is TGTGCCACCGAGGACAGGGAAAAGCTCGAGCAGTACTTC. Translated: CATEDREKLEQYF.

This clonotype appeared a few times. The rearrangement uses TRBV29-1 and TRBJ1-1; D unresolved. V lost 3 bases and J lost 4, with 0 bases in between. This CDR3 has 9 amino acids. Germline CDR1 reads SQVTM; CDR2 reads ANQGSEA. The CDR3: CSVDTEAFF. The CDR3 bases are TGCAGCGTTGACACTGAAGCTTTCTTT.

The chain recombines TRBV12-3 or TRBV12-4 with TRBJ1-2; D might be TRBD1 (5 bases). CDR3 length: 17 amino acids. Trimming cost V 3 bases and J 5 bases, with 22 bases left between them. CDR3 sequence: CASSLQYGAPAPYGYTF. The DNA of the CDR3 is TGTGCCAGCAGTTTGCAATACGGGGCCCCGGCCCCTTATGGCTACACCTTC.

This clonotype has more than one count but fewer than ten. This chain links TRBV7-9 with TRBJ1-2, with D hard to call. The CDR3 runs 15 residues. V was cut by 3 bases and J by 0 bases, with 11 bases left in between. Germline CDR1 SEHNR, CDR2 FQNEAQ (reference sequence). The CDR3 reads CASSFASGTNYGYTF. The CDR3 DNA reads as TGTGCCAGCAGCTTTGCCAGCGGGACTAACTATGGCTACACCTTC.

This chain links TRBV5-6 with TRBJ1-5; D not certain. Trimming removed 0 bases at V and 1 base at J, with 5 bases between. This CDR3 comprises 14 residues. Germline CDR1 is SGHDT and CDR2 is YYEEEE. CDR3 sequence (DNA): TGTGCCAGCAGCTTGGCCCAGAGCAATCAGCCCCAGCATTTT. This gives the protein CASSLAQSNQPQHF.

The V gene is TRBV9, the J gene TRBJ1-1; the match to TRBD1 covers 7 bases. This CDR3 region has 15 residues. With V trimmed by 1 base and J by 5 bases, 8 bases remained unmatched. Germline CDR1 is SGDLS and CDR2 is YYNGEE. The CDR3 is CASSVRDSTGTEAFF. The CDR3 DNA sequence: TGTGCCAGCAGCGTACGGGACAGTACGGGGACTGAAGCTTTCTTT. Full variable domain (rest looked up from reference TRBV9 and TRBJ1-1): DSGVTQTPKHLITATGQRVTLRCSPRSGDLSVYWYQQSLDQGLQFLIQYYNGEERAKGNILERFSAQQFPDLHSELNLSSLELGDSALYFCASSVRDSTGTEAFFGQGTRLTVV.

This chain joins TRBV20-1 and TRBJ2-1; D is unclear. The CDR3 consists of 14 residues. From germline, CDR1 is DFQATT and CDR2 SNEGSKA (reference sequence). Trimming removed 3 bases at V and 3 bases at J, with 12 bases between. The chain's CDR3 is CSARWLLDYNEQFF. The CDR3 bases are TGCAGTGCTAGGTGGCTCCTGGACTACAATGAGCAGTTCTTC.

V is TRBV5-1 and J is TRBJ1-2; no clear D gene. The CDR3 runs to 14 residues. Germline lookup yields CDR1 SGHRS and CDR2 YFSETQ. Trimming took off 2 bases at V and 5 bases at J, with 13 bases between the two ends. In DNA form, the CDR3 reads TGCGCCAGCAGCTTCTCAGGACCCACATATGGCTACACCTTC. This translates into CASSFSGPTYGYTF.

The chain couples TRBV20-1 to TRBJ2-7; 11 positions match TRBD2. The junction had 11 bases not matched to a gene; V was cut back by 0 bases and J by 1 base. Germline V gene data show CDR1 as DFQATT and CDR2 as SNEGSKA (reference sequence). The length of the CDR3 is 18 residues. Here the CDR3 DNA reads TGCAGTGCTAGAGAGTCCTATAGCGGGGGGGCTCCTTCCTACGAGCAGTACTTC. Amino acid sequence: CSARESYSGGAPSYEQYF.

V usage is TRBV30 and J usage is TRBJ2-7; 7 bases align to TRBD1. This CDR3 is 14 amino acids long. Germline values: CDR1 GTSNPN, CDR2 SVGIG (reference sequence). The V segment lost 1 base and the J segment 3 bases; nucleotides outside the gene matches: 6. This CDR3 is CAWSGQGVNYEQYF. The CDR3 DNA reads as TGTGCCTGGAGTGGACAGGGAGTCAACTACGAGCAGTACTTC.